The clone carrying this T cell receptor (beta chain) was recorded a few times. Its antigen is undetermined. Only in-frame clones appear in the TCRdb table, and some are missing; sequencing was by immunoSEQ multiplex PCR. The data contain about 340,000 clones, about 94% of them singletons. The CDR3 totals 13 residues. Per germline, CDR1 SEHNR and CDR2 FQNEAQ (reference sequence). Trimming removed 1 base from V and 8 bases from J, with 9 bases in between. This entry comes from a study of brain T cells in children with intractable seizures. Study results and limitations: Absence of clones before surgery may stem from lower sequencing depth. Viral specificity was inferred only from CDR3 similarity; HCMV serostatus was unknown.

Time point described: blood from clinic visit 5 months post-surgery; TSC patient then seizure free. Only cases whose brain tissue showed the highest T cell transcript signatures were sequenced. Patients received at least one anti-epileptic drug before surgery. The source material was peripheral blood, sampled about 5 months after surgery. The chain couples TRBV7-9 to TRBJ1-3, with no clear D. The receptor comes from a boy under two years old with tuberous sclerosis and intractable seizures. The CDR3 here is CASSLGVMDTIYF. In DNA, the CDR3 is TGTGCCAGCAGCTTAGGTGTTATGGACACCATATATTTT.